Listed below are T cell receptor beta chains from one sample, sequenced in a study of T cell responses to AZD1222 COVID-19 vaccine. Here immunoSEQ multiplex PCR was the method, and the copy in TCRdb shows in-frame clones only, minus some. In the table there are 150,000 to 200,000 clones, more than 80% of which are singletons. The sequencing here drew on peripheral blood, taken on day 0 of AZD1222 vaccination. The source is an adult in good health. CDR3s include the opening cysteine and the closing phenylalanine or tryptophan. Fields, in order: CDR3 DNA, CDR3 protein, V gene, D gene, J gene, clone size. D genes are given only for firm matches. Size is stated for part of the rows, as once, few or many counts, or as a class when the clone is expanded.

TGTGCCAGCAGCTTAAACTCGCGGACTAGACGGTACAATGAGCAGTTCTTC | CASSLNSRTRRYNEQFF | TRBV11-2 | TRBD2 | TRBJ2-1 | NA
TGTGCCAGTACCCGGACTGTTACCGGGGAGCTGTTTTTT | CASTRTVTGELFF | TRBV19 | NA | TRBJ2-2 | NA
TGCGCCAGCAGCTTGGGGAGGGAAAGCACTGAAGCTTTCTTT | CASSLGRESTEAFF | TRBV5-1 | NA | TRBJ1-1 | once
TGTGCAAGTCGCTTAGTACTGTGGACCGGGACCCCCCGGACCGTCATGAACACTGAAGCTTTCTTT | CASRLVLWTGTPRTVMNTEAFF | TRBV12-2 | NA | TRBJ1-1 | once
TGTGCCAGCAGCCGACCAAAATCACTAGCGGGAGAACTAACCGGGGAGCTGTTTTTT | CASSRPKSLAGELTGELFF | TRBV7-9 | TRBD2 | TRBJ2-2 | NA
TGTGCCAGCAGTTTCGGGGGGAACACTGAAGCTTTCTTT | CASSFGGNTEAFF | TRBV12-3/TRBV12-4 | NA | TRBJ1-1 | NA
TGTGCCAGCAGTTACTCGCAGGGGGGGAATGAAAAACTGTTTTTT | CASSYSQGGNEKLFF | TRBV6-5 | TRBD1 | TRBJ1-4 | NA
TGTGCCAGTAAGGGTATTGAGACCGCGGGTCAGCCCCAGCATTTT | CASKGIETAGQPQHF | TRBV19 | NA | TRBJ1-5 | NA
TGCGCCAGCAGCTTAGGCGGGGCGCCAAACTATGGCTACACCTTC | CASSLGGAPNYGYTF | TRBV5-1 | NA | TRBJ1-2 | NA
TGTGCCAGCAGTTTATGGGCAGGGTTGGGCTACACCTTC | CASSLWAGLGYTF | TRBV12-3/TRBV12-4 | NA | TRBJ1-2 | NA
TGCGCCAGCAGCTTTAGGGACGGGGAGCAGTACTTC | CASSFRDGEQYF | TRBV5-1 | NA | TRBJ2-7 | NA
TGTGCCAGCTCACCAGTGAGGCACCGGTATGGCTACACCTTC | CASSPVRHRYGYTF | TRBV18 | NA | TRBJ1-2 | NA
TGTGCCAGCAGTATTGGACAGGTGGGGTATGGCTACACCTTC | CASSIGQVGYGYTF | TRBV27 | TRBD1 | TRBJ1-2 | NA
TGTGCCAGCAGTTTAGTTCCCGGGAATGGCTACACCTTC | CASSLVPGNGYTF | TRBV12-3/TRBV12-4 | NA | TRBJ1-2 | NA
TGTGCCAGCAGCCACAGCGGAGGAGGGCCCGGTGAGCAGTTCTTC | CASSHSGGGPGEQFF | TRBV7-9 | NA | TRBJ2-1 | NA
TGCAGCGTTGAGTACAGGGCGGTGGAAGAGACCCAGTACTTC | CSVEYRAVEETQYF | TRBV29-1 | NA | TRBJ2-5 | NA
TGTGCCAGCAGCTTCGTCGGAGCCTCCTACGAGCAGTACTTC | CASSFVGASYEQYF | TRBV5-6 | NA | TRBJ2-7 | NA
TGTGCCAGCAAAGAAACCATGGGGGCTAACTATGGCTACACCTTC | CASKETMGANYGYTF | TRBV9 | NA | TRBJ1-2 | NA
TGCAGCGTGATCTCGTCGGGCAGAGAAGCTTTCTTT | CSVISSGREAFF | TRBV29-1 | NA | TRBJ1-1 | NA
TGTGCCAGCAGTCATACAGGGAACGAGCAGTACTTC | CASSHTGNEQYF | TRBV27 | NA | TRBJ2-7 | NA
TGTGCCAGCAGCTTGACTAGGGGGGGGACTGAAGCTTTCTTT | CASSLTRGGTEAFF | TRBV5-4 | NA | TRBJ1-1 | NA
TGTGCCAGCAGCCTCGGGACAGGTCCGTTAGGGCCTTATGGCTACACCTTC | CASSLGTGPLGPYGYTF | TRBV7-8 | TRBD1 | TRBJ1-2 | NA
TGCGCCAGCAGGCCTCTAGGGGGCCATGGCTACACCTTC | CASRPLGGHGYTF | TRBV5-1 | TRBD1 | TRBJ1-2 | NA
TGTGCCAGCAGTTCCCTTGGCGGGCCTAAGGGGGACGAGCAGTACTTC | CASSSLGGPKGDEQYF | TRBV11-2 | NA | TRBJ2-7 | once
TGTGCCAGCAGTTACTCGCGGATTAGCACAGATACGCAGTATTTT | CASSYSRISTDTQYF | TRBV6-5 | NA | TRBJ2-3 | NA
TGTGCCAGCAGCTTGGCCCCAGAAACACCCCTCCACTTT | CASSLAPETPLHF | TRBV5-8 | NA | TRBJ1-6 | NA
TGTGCCAGCAGCGAACTGGGACCTTCCTACGAGCAGTACTTC | CASSELGPSYEQYF | TRBV21-1 | NA | TRBJ2-7 | NA
TGTGCCAGCAGCCCCGTCCCCCAGCGGAACAATGAGCAGTTCTTC | CASSPVPQRNNEQFF | TRBV3-1/TRBV3-2 | NA | TRBJ2-1 | NA
TGTGCCAGCAGCCAAGGTCTTTTGGGAGCTGGAGACACGCAGTATTTT | CASSQGLLGAGDTQYF | TRBV3-1/TRBV3-2 | NA | TRBJ2-3 | NA
TGTGCCAGCAGCTTTACAGGAGCAACTAATGAAAAACTGTTTTTT | CASSFTGATNEKLFF | TRBV7-9 | NA | TRBJ1-4 | NA
TGTGCCAGCAGTTTTCTGGGGGCCGGGGAGCTGTTTTTT | CASSFLGAGELFF | TRBV12-3/TRBV12-4 | NA | TRBJ2-2 | NA
TGTGCCAGTAGTATCACTCAGGGTTCCTATGGCTACACCTTC | CASSITQGSYGYTF | TRBV19 | NA | TRBJ1-2 | NA
TGTGCCAGCAGCTCTAAGGGGACTTATAACACCGGGGAGCTGTTTTTT | CASSSKGTYNTGELFF | TRBV3-1/TRBV3-2 | NA | TRBJ2-2 | NA
TGCGCCAGCAGCCAAGGGGGGGACAGACCCACCTACGAGCAGTACTTC | CASSQGGDRPTYEQYF | TRBV4-1 | NA | TRBJ2-7 | NA
TGTGCCACCAGTGATCACAGCTATGGCTACACCTTC | CATSDHSYGYTF | TRBV24-1 | NA | TRBJ1-2 | few
TGTGCCAGCAGCTACGGACAGGGGGGCTATGGCTACACCTTC | CASSYGQGGYGYTF | TRBV5-4 | TRBD1 | TRBJ1-2 | NA
TGTGCCAGCAGCTTAGATAGGGTCCCATCTGGAAACACCATATATTTT | CASSLDRVPSGNTIYF | TRBV11-2 | NA | TRBJ1-3 | NA
TGTGCCAGCAGCGTAGTCTTGGGGGAAGGGGAGCGCAATCAGCCCCAGCATTTT | CASSVVLGEGERNQPQHF | TRBV9 | NA | TRBJ1-5 | NA
TGTGCAATGGGGGGCAGTGAGAACACTGAAGCTTTCTTT | CAMGGSENTEAFF | TRBV2 | NA | TRBJ1-1 | NA
TGTGCCAGCAGTGCGGGGGGCAACATTCAGTACTTC | CASSAGGNIQYF | TRBV2 | NA | TRBJ2-4 | NA
TGTGCCAGCAGCCAAGGCCGGTTGCACTCTGGAAACACCATATATTTT | CASSQGRLHSGNTIYF | TRBV14 | NA | TRBJ1-3 | NA
TGTGCCAGCAGCTTAGGACTAAGTCCCGAAAATGAGCAGTTCTTC | CASSLGLSPENEQFF | TRBV7-7 | NA | TRBJ2-1 | NA
TGTGCCAGCAGTTCCCGACAGGAGGGCTATGGCTACACCTTC | CASSSRQEGYGYTF | TRBV27 | NA | TRBJ1-2 | NA
TGCAGCCATGGGGAAGTGGCACACAATGAGCAGTTCTTC | CSHGEVAHNEQFF | TRBV29-1 | NA | TRBJ2-1 | NA
TGTGCCAGCTCACCACCGGGCAGTCAAGAGACCCAGTACTTC | CASSPPGSQETQYF | TRBV18 | NA | TRBJ2-5 | once
TGTGCCAGTAGTACCCAGGGGCGCACGGCCAAAAACATTCAGTACTTC | CASSTQGRTAKNIQYF | TRBV19 | NA | TRBJ2-4 | NA